This section outlines one T cell receptor (beta chain) sequence together with its context. These data are taken from a study of blood T cell repertoires in COVID-19. The CDR3 consists of 15 residues. V trimming: 5 bases; J trimming: 3 bases; junction bases outside the gene matches: 3. Germline CDR1 reads SGHAT; CDR2 reads FQDESV (reference sequence). Measured with immunoSEQ multiplex PCR; TCRdb has only the in-frame clones, and not every one. The profile shows around 200,000 clones, just under 90% of them singletons. The specimen sequenced was PBMCs or T cells enriched from blood (not recorded which). The rearrangement joins TRBV11-1 to TRBJ2-1, with 11 bases fitting TRBD1. This receptor was obtained from a man in his thirties or forties who had recovered from COVID-19. The CDR3 spells CASSRGTGGYNEQFF. In DNA form, the CDR3 reads TGTGCCAGCAGCCGAGGGACAGGGGGCTACAATGAGCAGTTCTTC.